A selection of T cell receptor beta chains follows, all from one sample in a study of T cell repertoires in aging, cancer and after chemotherapy. TCRdb re-called the multiplex PCR reads with MiXCR, one entry per CDR3 protein. The sample consists of fewer than 6,000 distinct CDR3 sequences, 35% to 55% of them appearing once. The sequencing input was blood. These receptors came from a human donor with a blood cancer. Both conserved end residues are part of each CDR3. A D gene is named only where the DNA matches it firmly. Expanded clones get a size class; other rows say once, few or many, or leave the size out.

size,J,V,D,CDR3,DNA
NA,TRBJ2-1,TRBV6-4,NA,CASSVGRSSQGQFF,TGTGCCAGCAGTGTAGGGCGCTCTAGCCAGGGGCAGTTCTTC
few,TRBJ2-5,TRBV10-3,NA,CAISPGQTETQYF,TGTGCCATCAGTCCCGGGCAAACAGAGACCCAGTACTTC
NA,TRBJ1-3,TRBV30,TRBD1,CAWSRGPASGNTIYF,TGTGCCTGGAGTAGGGGGCCTGCGTCTGGAAACACCATATATTTT
NA,TRBJ1-5,TRBV6-5,NA,CASSSGNSNQPQHF,TGTGCCAGCAGTTCCGGGAACAGCAATCAGCCCCAGCATTTT
few,TRBJ1-2,TRBV18,NA,CASSPISAYSYGYTF,TGTGCCAGCTCACCAATTTCGGCATACTCGTATGGCTACACCTTC
NA,TRBJ2-5,TRBV6-5,TRBD2,CASRGAGAFQETQYF,TGTGCCAGCAGGGGAGCGGGGGCCTTCCAAGAGACCCAGTACTTC
NA,TRBJ2-1,TRBV10-3,NA,CASQPRGEDNEQFF,TGTGCCAGCCAACCCCGCGGGGAGGACAATGAGCAGTTCTTC
NA,TRBJ2-2,TRBV5-4,NA,CASSINSDTGELFF,TGTGCCAGCAGCATAAACAGTGACACCGGGGAGCTGTTTTTT
NA,TRBJ2-6,TRBV6-2/TRBV6-3,NA,CASSYAGSGANVLTF,TGTGCCAGCAGTTATGCGGGCTCTGGGGCCAACGTCCTGACTTTC
NA,TRBJ2-1,TRBV20-1,TRBD2,CSALGLAGGQYNEQFF,TGCAGTGCTTTGGGACTAGCGGGGGGGCAATACAATGAGCAGTTCTTC
NA,TRBJ2-2,TRBV10-3,NA,CAVGPRVDTGELFF,TGTGCCGTTGGGCCCAGGGTGGACACCGGGGAGCTGTTTTTT
medium-sized,TRBJ2-1,TRBV11-1,NA,CASIKSSVFGNEQFF,TGTGCCAGCATCAAGTCTAGCGTGTTTGGCAATGAGCAGTTCTTC
NA,TRBJ2-5,TRBV5-4,TRBD2,CASSNYRTSGVQGTQYF,TGTGCCAGCAGCAACTACAGGACTAGCGGCGTCCAAGGGACCCAGTACTTC
NA,TRBJ2-7,TRBV28,NA,CASSLTPTGYEQYF,TGTGCCAGCAGTTTAACCCCCACAGGGTACGAGCAGTACTTC
large,TRBJ2-3,TRBV29-1,NA,CSVEKGMGTDTQYF,TGCAGCGTTGAAAAGGGGATGGGCACAGATACGCAGTATTTT
NA,TRBJ1-5,TRBV19,NA,CASSISGAQPQHF,TGTGCCAGTAGTATTTCAGGGGCTCAGCCCCAGCATTTT
NA,TRBJ2-7,TRBV7-9,NA,CASSKQGPLSSYEQYF,TGTGCCAGCAGCAAACAGGGACCGCTTAGCTCCTACGAGCAGTACTTC
few,TRBJ2-1,TRBV5-6,TRBD2,CASSPGTSGTQFF,TGCGCCAGCAGCCCAGGGACTAGCGGGACCCAGTTCTTC
few,TRBJ2-7,TRBV5-6,NA,CASSYLGGSYEQYF,TGTGCCAGCAGCTACCTGGGCGGGTCTTACGAGCAGTACTTC
NA,TRBJ2-1,TRBV6-5,NA,CASRHRGSGDEQFF,TGTGCCAGTCGCCACCGGGGCTCAGGGGATGAGCAGTTCTTC
once,TRBJ2-6,TRBV7-6,NA,CASSLEPGANVLTF,TGTGCCAGCAGCTTAGAGCCGGGGGCCAACGTCCTGACTTTC
NA,TRBJ1-3,TRBV13,NA,CASSFGPLLSGNTIYF,TGTGCCAGCAGCTTCGGTCCGCTACTCTCTGGAAACACCATATATTTT
few,TRBJ2-2,TRBV5-5,NA,CASSSSGRGRTGELFF,TGTGCCAGCAGCTCCTCAGGGAGGGGGCGGACCGGGGAGCTGTTTTTT
NA,TRBJ2-4,TRBV13,TRBD2,CASSSRFGLADQYF,TGTGCCAGCAGCTCGCGGTTTGGGCTAGCGGACCAGTACTTC
few,TRBJ1-4,TRBV19,NA,CASSIMADENEKLFF,TGTGCCAGTAGTATAATGGCGGACGAGAATGAAAAACTGTTTTTT
few,TRBJ1-2,TRBV6-2/TRBV6-3,TRBD1,CASSPGTEGANTF,TGTGCCAGCAGTCCCGGGACAGAAGGAGCTAACACCTTC
NA,TRBJ1-2,TRBV12-3/TRBV12-4,NA,CASSTTEIYGYTF,TGTGCCAGCAGTACCACAGAGATCTATGGCTACACCTTC
NA,TRBJ2-7,TRBV12-3/TRBV12-4,NA,CASSFGVGPMTSYEQYF,TGTGCCAGCAGTTTTGGGGTGGGACCGATGACTTCCTACGAGCAGTACTTC
NA,TRBJ2-5,TRBV6-2/TRBV6-3,NA,CASRQQGSSETQYF,TGTGCCAGCAGGCAACAGGGTTCATCGGAGACCCAGTACTTC
NA,TRBJ2-6,TRBV28,NA,CASSLRASGANVLTF,TGTGCCAGCAGTTTAAGAGCCTCTGGGGCCAACGTCCTGACTTTC
NA,TRBJ2-7,TRBV12-3/TRBV12-4,NA,CASSLGGLQNEQYF,TGTGCCAGCAGTTTGGGGGGACTTCAAAACGAGCAGTACTTC
NA,TRBJ2-7,TRBV6-6,TRBD1,CASSSSGQGPYEQYF,TGTGCCAGCAGTTCCTCGGGACAGGGCCCCTACGAGCAGTACTTC
NA,TRBJ1-5,TRBV30,NA,CAWSPDSNQPQHF,TGTGCCTGGAGCCCCGATAGCAATCAGCCCCAGCATTTT
NA,TRBJ2-3,TRBV27,TRBD2,CATGTSGGGSTDTQYF,TGTGCCACCGGGACTAGCGGGGGGGGCAGCACAGATACGCAGTATTTT
NA,TRBJ2-3,TRBV11-1,NA,CASSLRSGTSTDTQYF,TGTGCCAGCAGCTTACGTAGCGGTACTAGCACAGATACGCAGTATTTT
NA,TRBJ2-5,TRBV19,NA,CASSTGRRTFETQYF,TGTGCCAGTAGTACGGGGCGTCGAACCTTTGAGACCCAGTACTTC
few,TRBJ2-3,TRBV15,TRBD2,CATSRDRVLAGDTQYF,TGTGCCACCAGCAGAGATCGGGTACTAGCGGGGGATACGCAGTATTTT
NA,TRBJ1-1,TRBV30,NA,CAWSVSGQAEAFF,TGTGCCTGGAGTGTCTCAGGGCAAGCTGAAGCTTTCTTT
NA,TRBJ2-5,TRBV27,TRBD1,CASSLYDWGQGEQETQYF,TGTGCCAGCAGTTTGTACGATTGGGGACAGGGCGAACAAGAGACCCAGTACTTC
NA,TRBJ2-7,TRBV5-4,TRBD2,CASSFLAGGRNEQYF,TGTGCCAGCAGCTTCCTAGCGGGGGGGCGGAACGAGCAGTACTTC
few,TRBJ2-1,TRBV6-5,TRBD2,CASSYSVLGTGLANNEQFF,TGTGCCAGCAGTTACTCGGTCTTGGGTACCGGACTAGCAAACAATGAGCAGTTCTTC
NA,TRBJ2-1,TRBV7-2,TRBD2,CASSLAGLAGNEQFF,TGTGCCAGCAGCTTAGCTGGACTAGCGGGCAATGAGCAGTTCTTC
NA,TRBJ2-6,TRBV5-5,NA,CASSLDTGAGANVLTF,TGCGCCAGCAGCTTGGATACGGGGGCTGGGGCCAACGTCCTGACTTTC
medium-sized,TRBJ1-3,TRBV27,NA,CASSPGQGNTIYF,TGTGCCAGCAGTCCAGGACAGGGAAACACCATATATTTT
few,TRBJ2-5,TRBV15,TRBD2,CATSRGTSPETQYF,TGTGCCACCAGCAGAGGGACTAGCCCAGAGACCCAGTACTTC
few,TRBJ2-5,TRBV7-9,TRBD1,CASSFSRDRQETQYF,TGTGCCAGCAGCTTTAGCCGGGACAGGCAAGAGACCCAGTACTTC
NA,TRBJ2-5,TRBV6-1,TRBD2,CASGRSGNTGETQYF,TGTGCCAGCGGGAGGAGCGGGAACACCGGGGAGACCCAGTACTTC
few,TRBJ1-4,TRBV5-5,NA,CASSLVPINEKLFF,TGTGCCAGCAGCTTGGTTCCGATCAATGAAAAACTGTTTTTT
few,TRBJ2-5,TRBV30,NA,CAWTPPGRGETQYF,TGTGCCTGGACCCCCCCGGGGAGAGGAGAGACCCAGTACTTC
few,TRBJ2-7,TRBV27,NA,CASSSRGGLYEQYF,TGTGCCAGCAGTTCAAGAGGGGGATTATACGAGCAGTACTTC
NA,TRBJ2-3,TRBV24-1,NA,CATSDRDTQYF,TGTGCCACCAGTGACCGAGATACGCAGTATTTT
NA,TRBJ1-6,TRBV10-3,NA,CAISESRVRNSPLHF,TGTGCCATCAGTGAGTCGAGAGTCCGAAATTCACCCCTCCACTTT
once,TRBJ2-1,TRBV27,NA,CASSLAQGNEQFF,TGTGCCAGCAGTTTAGCGCAGGGCAATGAGCAGTTCTTC